This T cell receptor beta chain derives from a study of T cell changes during pregnancy in multiple sclerosis. Clones were read by immunoSEQ multiplex PCR, and TCRdb kept only the in-frame ones, dropping some. The data show 110,000 or so clones, with under 95% seen just once and less than 7.5% held by the top ten. The V gene lost 0 bases and the J gene lost 4 bases, with 16 bases spanning the gap. Germline values: CDR1 LGHNA, CDR2 YNFKEQ. The CDR3 is 17 residues long. The source of this sequence is a female donor with multiple sclerosis, enrolled in a pregnancy study. This chain connects TRBV4-2 to TRBJ2-1; D is possibly TRBD1 (5 bases). The sequences come from peripheral blood, collected before pregnancy. The CDR3 coding sequence is TGTGCCAGCAGCCAAGAGGGGCCCTTACCTATATACAATGAGCAGTTCTTC. Translating it yields CASSQEGPLPIYNEQFF.